These 28 T cell receptor beta chains originate from one sample sequenced in a study of T-cell reconstitution after alpha-beta-depleted transplantation in children. A library of TCRbeta sequences, prepared with unique molecular identifiers, was generated. MiXCR, applied by TCRdb to the PCR reads, yields one record per CDR3 protein. This sample has approximately 270,000 distinct CDR3 sequences; roughly a quarter occur once, and the top ten carry 4% to 5.5%. The source was PBMCs, mostly from graft donor cells, collected 360 days after TCRalphabeta/CD19-depleted stem cell transplant. The receptors come from a female patient under 10 years old who had a stem cell transplant for congenital amegakaryocytic thrombocytopenia, so the T cells may come from the graft donor.

This clonotype was detected a few times. V usage is TRBV4-1 and J usage is TRBJ1-1; unclear D gene. CDR3 size: 16 residues. With 1 base removed from V and 3 bases from J, the gap between germline ends came to 15 bases. CDR1 is MGHRA, CDR2 YSYEKL, per germline. The CDR3 DNA follows: TGCGCCAGCAGCCAAGGAGCGACCGCACGGGACACTGAAGCTTTCTTT. Its translation is CASSQGATARDTEAFF.

This clonotype was observed a handful of times. The CDR3 DNA follows: TGTGCCAGCAGCCGGGACAGGGTCGTTGAAAAACTGTTTTTT. Translated: CASSRDRVVEKLFF. This chain joins TRBV11-2 and TRBJ1-4; 9 bases are a match to TRBD1. The germline gives CDR1 SGHAT, CDR2 FQNNGV. J was trimmed by 7 bases and V by 5 bases; bases with no gene match: 5. The CDR3 spans 14 residues.

The chain joins TRBV12-3 or TRBV12-4 to TRBJ1-2; 10 nucleotides agree with TRBD1. The CDR3 contains 14 residues. V was clipped by 8 bases and J by 3 bases; unmatched bases: 6. The CDR3 nucleotides are TGTGCCAGCGGAGGGGACAGGGGAGACTATGGCTACACCTTC. Translation gives CASGGDRGDYGYTF.

This clonotype was observed a few times. The gene calls are TRBV28 and TRBJ1-2; D is perhaps TRBD1 (5 bases). The germline CDR1 and CDR2 sequences are MDHEN and SYDVKM. This CDR3 comprises 15 residues. Trimming pared 8 bases from V and 2 bases from J, leaving 18 bases between. In DNA, the CDR3 is TGTGCCAGCGAGTTTCTCGGGACGGAGAACTATGGCTACACCTTC. It translates to CASEFLGTENYGYTF.

This chain connects TRBV9 to TRBJ2-7, with a possible D match to TRBD1 (6 bases). Looked up from germline, CDR1 is SGDLS and CDR2 is YYNGEE. This CDR3 comprises 14 residues. V was pared by 0 bases and J by 5 bases, with 12 bases between. The chain's CDR3 is CASSVEGGAHEQYF. The CDR3 DNA reads TGTGCCAGCAGCGTAGAAGGGGGTGCCCACGAGCAGTACTTC.

Ten or more counts support this clonotype. This CDR3 is CASSTIYEQYF. CDR3 bases: TGTGCCAGCAGTACTATCTACGAGCAGTACTTC. The V and J genes are TRBV12-3 or TRBV12-4 and TRBJ2-7, with D hard to call. The V end was cut by 5 bases, the J end by 3 bases, with 5 bases between. The CDR3 spans 11 residues.

V and J are TRBV15 and TRBJ1-3, with 10 bases lining up with TRBD1. The CDR3 spans 16 residues. J gave up 16 bases and V 0 bases, and 15 bases lay outside the gene matches. Germline assignment: CDR1 LNHNV and CDR2 YYDKDF (reference sequence). The CDR3 DNA follows: TGTGCCACCAGCAGAGATGGGACACGAGGAAAGGGACAGGGGTATTTT. Its translation is CATSRDGTRGKGQGYF.

This clonotype occurred a few times. The chain is built from TRBV10-3 and TRBJ2-3, with 8 bases fitting TRBD1. This CDR3 is 16 amino acids long. Germline assignment: CDR1 ENHRY and CDR2 SYGVKD. V trimming: 3 bases; J trimming: 0 bases; junction bases outside the gene matches: 5. The CDR3 sequence: CAISDRQGISTDTQYF. CDR3 sequence (DNA): TGTGCCATCAGTGACCGACAGGGGATTAGCACAGATACGCAGTATTTT.

This clonotype came up many times. This chain uses TRBV5-6 with TRBJ1-5; D not certain. The germline gives CDR1 SGHDT, CDR2 YYEEEE. Trimming removed 3 bases from V and 4 bases from J, with 17 bases in between. CDR3 size: 16 residues. The CDR3 region has the DNA TGTGCCAGCAGCTCCTCTGAAGAAGGGAGGAATCAGCCCCAGCATTTT. Encoded protein: CASSSSEEGRNQPQHF. The whole variable domain, filled in from reference TRBV5-6 and TRBJ1-5, reads DAGVTQSPTHLIKTRGQQVTLRCSPKSGHDTVSWYQQALGQGPQFIFQYYEEEERQRGNFPDRFSGHQFPNYSSELNVNALLLGDSALYLCASSSSEEGRNQPQHFGDGTRLSIL.

The chain is built from TRBV24-1 and TRBJ2-1; 8 bases are a match to TRBD2. Trimming at V came to 2 bases and at J to 2 bases, leaving 10 bases not matched to a gene. CDR3 size: 18 residues. From germline, CDR1 is KGHDR and CDR2 SFDVKD. CDR3 in DNA: TGTGCCACCAGTGATTCGACTAGCGCCCAGCGGGCCTACAATGAGCAGTTCTTC. As protein: CATSDSTSAQRAYNEQFF.

This clonotype came up a few times. The chain is built from TRBV20-1 and TRBJ2-2; 9 bases agree with TRBD1. Germline V gene lookup returns CDR1 DFQATT and CDR2 SNEGSKA (reference sequence). The CDR3 length is 14 residues. V shed 3 bases, J shed 6 bases, and the junction held 5 bases outside the gene matches. DNA of the CDR3: TGCAGTGCTAGCCGGGACAGGGCGGCCGGGGAGCTGTTTTTT. Protein sequence: CSASRDRAAGELFF.

This clonotype showed up just a few times. V is TRBV4-1 and J is TRBJ2-7, with TRBD2 identical over 7 bases. With 3 bases clipped from V and 4 bases from J, the junction kept 6 bases outside the gene matches. Germline-derived CDR1 and CDR2 are MGHRA and YSYEKL. The CDR3 covers 14 residues. CDR3 amino acids: CASSQNWGGYEQYF. In DNA form, the CDR3 reads TGCGCCAGCAGCCAGAATTGGGGAGGGTACGAGCAGTACTTC.

The sample holds a few counts of this clonotype. The chain joins TRBV20-1 to TRBJ2-3; the match to TRBD1 covers 7 bases. The length of the CDR3 is 16 residues. Losses at the gene ends were 0 bases for V and 3 bases for J; bases not matched to a gene: 9. CDR1 is DFQATT, CDR2 SNEGSKA, per germline (reference sequence). CDR3 DNA: TGCAGTGCTAGAGACCAGACAGGGCTGGGTACAGATACGCAGTATTTT. Protein sequence: CSARDQTGLGTDTQYF.

This chain connects TRBV2 to TRBJ1-6; possible D gene TRBD1, 5 bases. CDR1 SNHLY and CDR2 FYNNEI come from the germline V gene. V was trimmed by 4 bases and J by 9 bases, leaving 16 bases between them. The CDR3 is 15 amino acids. The CDR3, as DNA: TGTGCCAGCAGTGTTAGGGACCTGATGGGTTCACCCCTCCACTTT. Protein: CASSVRDLMGSPLHF.

This clonotype was seen a few times. The rearrangement joins TRBV6-2 or TRBV6-3 to TRBJ2-7, with D possibly matching TRBD2 (6 bases). Germline CDR1 and CDR2: MNHEY and SVGEGT. The V gene lost 4 bases and the J gene lost 1 base, with 11 bases spanning the gap. This CDR3 is 14 amino acids long. CDR3 in amino acids: CASSWVAVSYEQYF. CDR3 bases: TGTGCCAGCAGTTGGGTAGCGGTTTCCTACGAGCAGTACTTC.

This clonotype was seen a few times. This sequence joins TRBV7-3 and TRBJ2-1; 12 bases are shared with TRBD1. The CDR3 is made up of 15 amino acids. Germline V lookup: CDR1 SGHTA, CDR2 FQGTGA. Germline trimming cut 2 bases from V and 10 bases from J; bases unmatched to any gene: 6. The CDR3 nucleotides read TGTGCCAGCAGCTTATCGGGACAGGGGGCAGGGGAGCAGTTCTTC. Its translation: CASSLSGQGAGEQFF.

The V gene is TRBV18, the J gene TRBJ1-1; 8 nucleotides align to TRBD1. Trimming removed 2 bases from V and 6 bases from J; junction bases left unmatched: 5. Germline CDR1 reads KGHSH; CDR2 reads LQKENI. The CDR3 totals 14 residues. The CDR3 DNA is TGTGCCAGCTCACCAGGGGCAGGGGGCCCTGAAGCTTTCTTT. It yields the protein CASSPGAGGPEAFF.

The chain carries TRBV7-3 and TRBJ2-1; 12 positions match TRBD2. Germline loops: CDR1 SGHTA, CDR2 FQGTGA. The CDR3 is 15 residues long. With V trimmed by 5 bases and J by 8 bases, 7 bases remained unmatched. The DNA of the CDR3 is TGTGCCAGCAGCCCGGGACTAGCGGGTTCTTATGAGCAGTTCTTC. Translating gives CASSPGLAGSYEQFF.

About this clonotype: One end of the junction varies from germline; a read error may be responsible. This chain links TRBV12-3 or TRBV12-4 with TRBJ2-3; TRBD2 aligns across 7 bases. This CDR3 has 18 amino acids. The DNA for the CDR3 is TGTACCAGCAGTTTAGCGCTAGTAGGGACTACCATCCCAGATACGCAGTATTTT. As protein: CTSSLALVGTTIPDTQYF.

The table lists this clonotype with a few counts. The chain combines TRBV5-1 with TRBJ2-5, with 7 bases matching TRBD1. Germline V gene sequence: CDR1 SGHRS, CDR2 YFSETQ. The CDR3 spans 12 residues. The trim removed 7 bases at V and 3 bases at J, leaving 3 bases unmatched. CDR3 nucleotides: TGCGCCAGCCTCGGGACAGAAGAGACCCAGTACTTC. Translation gives CASLGTEETQYF.

V and J are TRBV6-2 or TRBV6-3 and TRBJ2-5; D unresolved. This CDR3 has 14 residues. From germline, CDR1 is MNHEY and CDR2 SVGEGT. The V end lost 0 bases, the J end lost 3 bases, and 8 bases lay between the germline ends. In DNA form, the CDR3 reads TGTGCCAGCAGTTACTCTACGGGTGAAGAGACCCAGTACTTC. It translates to CASSYSTGEETQYF.

This clonotype showed up just a few times. This chain links TRBV2 with TRBJ2-1, with D perhaps matching TRBD2 (5 bases). Trimming pared 0 bases from V and 15 bases from J, leaving 12 bases between. CDR1 SNHLY and CDR2 FYNNEI come from the germline V gene. The CDR3 runs 12 residues. The CDR3 DNA is TGTGCCAGCAGTGAAGCGGTGCGTGAGGGGTTCTTC. As protein: CASSEAVREGFF.

Ten or more counts support this clonotype. This chain links TRBV20-1 with TRBJ1-2, with TRBD1 identical over 9 bases. The CDR3 has 13 amino acids. Germline-derived CDR1 and CDR2 are DFQATT and SNEGSKA (reference sequence). Germline trimming cut 6 bases from V and 2 bases from J; bases unmatched to any gene: 4. In nucleotides, the CDR3 is TGCAGTGCCCGGGACAGGGCAAACTATGGCTACACCTTC. Its translation is CSARDRANYGYTF.

The rearrangement links TRBV6-5 to TRBJ2-7; D is uncertain. The germline V gene has CDR1 MNHEY and CDR2 SVGAGI. The CDR3 contains 18 residues. V was clipped by 0 bases and J by 0 bases, with 18 bases between them. This CDR3 is CASSYSVGPVSSSYEQYF. The CDR3 DNA is TGTGCCAGCAGTTACTCGGTAGGCCCGGTCTCAAGCTCCTACGAGCAGTACTTC.

In its sample, this clonotype was seen a few times. CDR3 in amino acids: CSANSDSNQPQHF. The DNA of the CDR3 is TGCAGTGCCAACAGCGACAGCAATCAGCCCCAGCATTTT. This chain links TRBV20-1 with TRBJ1-5, with no clear D. Germline CDR1 and CDR2: DFQATT and SNEGSKA (reference sequence). The V end lost 6 bases, the J end lost 1 base, and 10 bases lay between the germline ends. This CDR3 is built from 13 residues.

This sequence joins TRBV9 and TRBJ1-5; possible D gene TRBD1, 5 bases. Germline CDR1 is SGDLS and CDR2 is YYNGEE. The ends were cut back, 3 bases at V and 3 bases at J, with 13 bases in the middle. The CDR3 extends over 15 amino acids. CDR3 sequence reads: CASSGDVGVNQPQHF. CDR3 DNA sequence: TGTGCCAGCAGCGGCGATGTGGGGGTCAATCAGCCCCAGCATTTT.

This clonotype was observed a handful of times. Sequence at one end of the junction differs from germline and may be a read error. V and J are TRBV6-2 or TRBV6-3 and TRBJ2-1; D unclear. Germline values: CDR1 MNHEY, CDR2 SVGEGT. This CDR3 contains 12 residues. The CDR3 DNA sequence: TGTGCCAGCAGTCACTCCTGGGGTGAGCAGTTCTTC. Translation gives CASSHSWGEQFF.

The chain has TRBV12-3 or TRBV12-4 and TRBJ2-5; a weak D match, TRBD1 (6 bases). Deletions cut 6 bases from V and 1 base from J, with 9 bases between. This CDR3 contains 13 residues. The CDR3 protein is CASRGTIQETQYF. As DNA, the CDR3 is TGTGCCAGCAGGGGGACAATCCAAGAGACCCAGTACTTC.